The clone carrying this T cell receptor (beta chain) was counted between two and nine times. What it binds is not known. Hyperthyroidism had been newly diagnosed in patients aged 18 to 65, and its duration was under 2 months. Pregnant or lactating patients were excluded, as were those with uncontrolled infection or other autoimmune disease. This specimen comes from a study of T cells in Graves' hyperthyroidism and ophthalmopathy. Study as a whole: Peripheral blood specimens were obtained at initial diagnosis, prior to any treatment. The study, taken as a whole, reports: A model of 13 V-J features distinguished ophthalmopathy from stable hyperthyroidism.

The CDR3 totals 14 residues. Trimming removed 0 bases at V and 1 base at J, with 7 bases between. Germline V CDR1 and CDR2: SGHRS, YFSETQ. TCR beta CDR3 region amplification was performed from RNA transcripts. The HTBI primer set was used in a first-round RT-PCR of the TCR CDR3. Using its own MiXCR run on the multiplex PCR reads, TCRdb lists one record per CDR3 protein. The data hold 300,000 to 400,000 distinct CDR3 sequences, with 18% observed a single time. The source material was blood. The clonotype comes from a woman in her forties or fifties with Graves' hyperthyroidism. The chain employs TRBV5-1 and TRBJ1-1; the D is unclear. The CDR3: CASSLAVGNTEAFF. CDR3 in DNA: TGCGCCAGCAGCTTGGCCGTCGGGAACACTGAAGCTTTCTTT.